This passage covers 2 T cell receptor beta chains from one sample sequenced in a study of blood T cell repertoires in COVID-19. Sequencing was performed with immunoSEQ multiplex PCR; in TCRdb, only in-frame clones are kept and a portion is missing. The sample consists of roughly 79,000 clones, 87% of them appearing once. The sequenced sample was peripheral blood. These receptors all come from a woman aged 50 to 60 with acute or convalescent COVID-19.

The J gene is TRBJ2-7, the V gene TRBV3-1 (or the pseudogene TRBV3-2); 9 bases agree with TRBD1. Germline CDR1 LGHDT, CDR2 YNNKEL (reference sequence). J lost 3 bases, V lost 6 bases, and 9 bases had no gene match. This CDR3 is 15 amino acids long. CDR3 protein: CASSEPGQGVYEQYF. In DNA form, the CDR3 reads TGTGCCAGCAGTGAACCGGGACAGGGCGTCTACGAGCAGTACTTC.

This chain joins TRBV25-1 and TRBJ2-3; the D is unclear. Germline CDR1 is MGHDK and CDR2 is SYGVNS. Trimming shortened V by 2 bases and J by 0 bases, and 12 bases separated the two germline ends. This CDR3 is built from 16 residues. CDR3 coding DNA: TGTGCCAGCAGTGAACCAGGTCCATTGAGCACAGATACGCAGTATTTT. Translating it yields CASSEPGPLSTDTQYF.